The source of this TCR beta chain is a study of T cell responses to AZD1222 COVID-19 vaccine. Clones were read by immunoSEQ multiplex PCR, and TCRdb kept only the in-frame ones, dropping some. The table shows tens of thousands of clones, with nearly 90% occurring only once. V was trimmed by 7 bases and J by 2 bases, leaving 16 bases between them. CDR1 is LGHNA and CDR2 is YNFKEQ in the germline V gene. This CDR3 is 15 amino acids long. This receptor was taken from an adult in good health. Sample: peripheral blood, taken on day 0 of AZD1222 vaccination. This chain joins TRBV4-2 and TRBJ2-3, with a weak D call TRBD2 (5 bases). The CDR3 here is CASTLNGDSTDTQYF. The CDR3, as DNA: TGTGCCAGCACCTTGAACGGGGATTCCACAGATACGCAGTATTTT.